A single T cell receptor (beta chain) is shown here with its context. Its antigen is still unknown. Qualities for individual bases were not recorded, and no much larger clone is one base off. The sample originates from a study of molecular identifiers for immune sequencing clone quantification (dated by TCRdb to the late 2010s). About the investigation overall: For a replicate experiment, the RNA from either 20,000 or 100,000 naive CD8 T cells was divided into five aliquots, and four of those aliquots went on to sequencing. This methods study benchmarked molecular-identifier clustering-based TCR repertoire sequencing (MIDCIRS) and TCR RNA copy counting, using CD8 T cells to do so.

Libraries of naive CD8 T cells were generated from about 21,000 to 970,000 sorted cells, with 10%, 30% or 50% of the purified RNA used. Naive CD8 T cells, defined as CD8+CD4-CCR7+CD45RA+, were FACS-sorted into RLT Plus buffer on a BD FACSAria II. Roughly ten TCR copies' worth of Jurkat RNA were spiked into roughly 17,000-1,100,000 naive CD8 T cell samples to test detection sensitivity. Enrichment of CD8 T cells was done with RosetteSep CD8+ T Cell Enrichment Cocktail plus Ficoll-Paque, and ACK red cell lysis came afterward. Results and caveats for the whole study, not just this receptor: A single cell's worth of spiked-in Jurkat TCR RNA was reported detectable even among 750,000 to 1,000,000 naive CD8 T cells. When barcode sub-clustering was not used, chimeric consensus sequences inflated TCR diversity, with chimeras reaching as high as 47%. The naive libraries included spiked-in Jurkat TCR RNA (roughly nine copies' worth), and this RNA is not part of the donor repertoire. Highly expanded clone sizes could be underestimated because identical TCR molecules may share a barcode. In CMV-specific effector cells, over 99% of molecules were held by clones above 20 RNA copies, whereas under 1% of molecules were held by such clones in naive cells. Modeling estimated around 3 recovered TCR RNA copies per cell, compared with about ten by digital PCR, which implies 30% to 35% capture efficiency.

V and J are truncated by 7 bases and 6 bases respectively, leaving an intervening sequence of 37 bases. The CDR3 contains 21 residues, cysteine and phenylalanine counted. Of all the DNA, just the CDR3 is kept, 63 bases in frame from base 1. Receptor amplification or capture employed PCR. The run used an Illumina HiSeq 4000. Preparation of bulk TCR libraries followed a previously described approach, with the TCR primers listed in Table S5. Purification of total RNA was performed with the Qiagen AllPrep DNA/RNA kit. Before analysis, reads from multiple sequencing runs of one library were combined. Processing in the source paper ran as follows. Reads were retained only if an exact TCR constant sequence was present, and the retained reads were trimmed to 150 nt and grouped according to their 12-nt molecular barcodes. Within each barcode group, reads were sub-clustered at a 15% Levenshtein threshold, and quality-weighted consensus sequences were built per RNA molecule. Non-functional sequences were removed, as were lower-count sequences one edit away from another. On the basis of fitting two negative binomial distributions, barcode sub-clusters with fewer than 20% of the maximum read count were discarded. The raw public data were reprocessed by TCRdb itself: fastp quality trimming at Q25, MiXCR clonotype calling, in-frame beta chains only. Each entry merges the rows of one CDR3 protein and shows their most common DNA and genes. The V and J calls come from TCRdb's annotation, not from the publication. The sample data list around 480,000 distinct CDR3 sequences, and roughly a fifth of these were observed just once. Jointly, the top ten make up around 0.84% of the sample.

Sequencing used naive CD8+ T cells from blood, with Jurkat cell RNA spiked in. What the cell subset or site label conveys for this sample: FACS-sorted CD8+CD4-CCR7+CD45RA+ naive T cells. The TCR was taken from a human donor in good health. Some libraries in this study had Jurkat cell RNA spiked in. This receptor chain uses TRBV12-3 or TRBV12-4 and TRBJ2-1, and possibly TRBD1, on 6 matching bases. The CDR3 loop reads CASTLPLNRQGSRLYPNEQFF. The bases are TGTGCCAGCACTCTCCCTCTTAATAGGCAGGGGAGTAGGTTGTATCCCAATGAGCAGTTCTTC.